This paragraph reports one TCR beta chain. Its antigen remains unknown. This entry belongs to a study of shared clonotypes between healthy human individuals. In the study overall: Donor ages ranged 18 to 49 years: two women, a few men. The study, taken as a whole, reports: Non-shared clonotypes showed lower generation probabilities than clonotypes common to all four donors. It was only blood that was sampled, and tissue repertoires likely differ.

The junction had 9 bases not matched to a gene; V was cut back by 4 bases and J by 2 bases. The CDR3 is 18 residues long. Measured with immunoSEQ multiplex PCR; TCRdb has only the in-frame clones, and not every one. In the table there are 650,000 to 750,000 clones, about two thirds of which are singletons. This sequence originates from a woman aged 25 to 39 in good health. The chain links TRBV23-1 to TRBJ2-1; 12 positions match TRBD2. TRBV23-1 is annotated as an ORF whose role is uncertain. The sequenced sample consisted of memory CD4+ T cells sorted from blood. The subset denotes: CD45RA-negative fraction. In DNA, the CDR3 is TGCGCCAGCAGTCGGACCGGGACTAGCGGGCCGCCCTACAATGAGCAGTTCTTC. This codes for CASSRTGTSGPPYNEQFF.